This entry lists 10 T cell receptor beta chains sequenced from one sample in a study of identical twins. TCRdb recomputed calls from the 5' RACE reads with MiXCR, one row per CDR3 protein. The table shows some 570,000 distinct CDR3 sequences, with 20% to 25% occurring only once. This same sample was also taken into another study, of yellow fever vaccine responses in identical twins.

Sequenced input: CD4+ T cells sorted from blood. These receptors all come from a woman aged 18-29 years in good health.

The chain links TRBV2 to TRBJ2-3; 8 bases fit TRBD1. The CDR3 runs 16 residues. CDR1 and CDR2 from the germline V gene are SNHLY and FYNNEI. The V gene end was trimmed by 4 bases and the J gene end by 6 bases; junction bases not matched to a gene: 12. CDR3 sequence (DNA): TGTGCCAGCAGTGGGTCTGGCGGACAGGGCCCCGATACGCAGTATTTT. Translation: CASSGSGGQGPDTQYF.

The chain couples TRBV7-2 to TRBJ2-3; weak D call: TRBD1 (6 bases). This CDR3 is built from 16 residues. Germline assignment: CDR1 SGHTA and CDR2 FQGNSA. V dropped 5 bases and J dropped 2 bases, with 17 bases sitting between them. CDR3 in DNA: TGTGCCAGCAGCACCCAACTGACAGGTTACACAGATACGCAGTATTTT. It translates to CASSTQLTGYTDTQYF.

The chain has TRBV12-3 or TRBV12-4 and TRBJ2-1; 10 nucleotides match TRBD2. The length of the CDR3 is 15 residues. V dropped 5 bases and J dropped 9; count of bases not matched to a gene: 10. The CDR3 DNA follows: TGTGCCAGCAGTCCGACTAGCGGGTTTGATACTGAGCAGTTCTTC. Residues: CASSPTSGFDTEQFF.

The chain joins TRBV20-1 to TRBJ2-3, with 9 nucleotides matching TRBD2. Germline V gene sequence: CDR1 DFQATT, CDR2 SNEGSKA (reference sequence). Trimming at V came to 1 base and at J to 0 bases, leaving 5 bases not matched to a gene. The CDR3 runs 16 residues. The CDR3 DNA follows: TGCAGTGCTAGAGCGGCTAGCGGGATTAGCACAGATACGCAGTATTTT. Encoded protein: CSARAASGISTDTQYF.

The genes are TRBV7-9 and TRBJ2-6; no definite D call. The CDR3 contains 12 residues. Deletions cut 1 base from V and 9 bases from J, with 4 bases between. CDR1 is SEHNR and CDR2 is FQNEAQ in the germline V gene (reference sequence). The CDR3 here is CASSLDSNVLTF. CDR3 DNA sequence: TGTGCCAGCAGCTTAGACAGCAACGTCCTGACTTTC.

V gene TRBV5-1 combines with J gene TRBJ2-3; D is unresolved. Germline CDR1 is SGHRS and CDR2 is YFSETQ. The CDR3 is 15 residues long. V was trimmed by 2 bases and J by 2 bases, leaving 12 bases between them. CDR3 loop: CASSLLRWDTDTQYF. For the CDR3, the DNA is TGCGCCAGCAGCTTACTCCGCTGGGACACAGATACGCAGTATTTT.

V is TRBV18 and J is TRBJ2-3; 12 nucleotides match TRBD2. The CDR3 length is 17 residues. Germline CDR1 reads KGHSH; CDR2 reads LQKENI. Trimming took 3 bases from V and 5 from J; bases not matched to a gene: 9. The CDR3 spells CASSPVGLAGSGDTQYF. The CDR3 DNA sequence: TGTGCCAGCTCACCCGTTGGACTAGCGGGGAGCGGAGATACGCAGTATTTT.

The chain employs TRBV12-3 or TRBV12-4 and TRBJ1-2; 9 positions match TRBD1. Unmatched junction bases numbered 4, after V lost 3 bases and J lost 5 bases. The CDR3 is made up of 14 amino acids. The CDR3 coding sequence is TGTGCCAGCAGTTTTGGACAGGGGTTATATGGCTACACCTTC. Protein sequence: CASSFGQGLYGYTF.

This clonotype was detected a few times. The chain is built from TRBV12-3 or TRBV12-4 and TRBJ2-2; D possibly matches TRBD1 or TRBD2 (5 bases each). This CDR3 contains 16 residues. V lost 6 bases, J lost 1 base, and 15 bases lay in between. The CDR3 DNA follows: TGTGCCAGCAGCACCCTACGGGACGAGAACACCGGGGAGCTGTTTTTT. The encoded protein is CASSTLRDENTGELFF.

In this sample, this clonotype turned up a few times. V is TRBV2 and J is TRBJ2-1; TRBD2 matches 12 bases. This CDR3 is built from 14 residues. CDR1 is SNHLY and CDR2 is FYNNEI in the germline V gene. J lost 9 bases, V lost 4 bases, and 4 bases had no gene match. The CDR3 loop is CASSVRTSGVEQFF. The CDR3 DNA reads TGTGCCAGCAGTGTGAGGACTAGCGGGGTTGAGCAGTTCTTC.